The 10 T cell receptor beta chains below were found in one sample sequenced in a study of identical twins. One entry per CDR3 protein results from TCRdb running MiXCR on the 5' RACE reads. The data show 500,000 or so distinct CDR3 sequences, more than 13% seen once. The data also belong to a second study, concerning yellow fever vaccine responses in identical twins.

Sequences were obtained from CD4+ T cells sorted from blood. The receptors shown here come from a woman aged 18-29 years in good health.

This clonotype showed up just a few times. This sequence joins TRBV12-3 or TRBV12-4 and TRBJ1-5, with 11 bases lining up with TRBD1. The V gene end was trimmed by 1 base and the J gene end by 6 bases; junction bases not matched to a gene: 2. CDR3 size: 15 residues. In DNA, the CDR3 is TGTGCCAGCAGTTTAGGGACAGGGGGCGTTCAGCCCCAGCATTTT. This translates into CASSLGTGGVQPQHF.

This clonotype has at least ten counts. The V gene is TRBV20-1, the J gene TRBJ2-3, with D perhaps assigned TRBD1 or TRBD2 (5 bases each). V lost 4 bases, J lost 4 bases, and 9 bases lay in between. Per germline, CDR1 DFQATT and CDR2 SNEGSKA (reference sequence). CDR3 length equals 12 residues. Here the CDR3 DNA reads TGCAGTGCTACTCGAGGGGCAGATACGCAGTATTTT. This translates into CSATRGADTQYF.

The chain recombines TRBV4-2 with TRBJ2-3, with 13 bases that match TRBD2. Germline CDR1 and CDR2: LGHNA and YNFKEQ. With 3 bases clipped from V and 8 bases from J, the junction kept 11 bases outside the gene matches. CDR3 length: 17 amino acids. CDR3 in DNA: TGTGCCAGCAGCCAGAGTAAACTAGCGGGGGGGCCGCGTACGCAGTATTTT. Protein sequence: CASSQSKLAGGPRTQYF.

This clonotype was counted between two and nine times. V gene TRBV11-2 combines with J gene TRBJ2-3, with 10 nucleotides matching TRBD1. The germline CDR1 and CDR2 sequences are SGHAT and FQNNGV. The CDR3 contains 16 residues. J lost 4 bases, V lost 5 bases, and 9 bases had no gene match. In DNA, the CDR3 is TGTGCCAGCAGCAGAGGAGGGGACAGGGGTGCAGATACGCAGTATTTT. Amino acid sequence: CASSRGGDRGADTQYF.

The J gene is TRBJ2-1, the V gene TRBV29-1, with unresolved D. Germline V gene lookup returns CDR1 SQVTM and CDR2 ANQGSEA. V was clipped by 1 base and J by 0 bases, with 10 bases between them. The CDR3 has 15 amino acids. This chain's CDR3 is CSVEGLAGSYNEQFF. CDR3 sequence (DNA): TGCAGCGTTGAAGGTCTCGCTGGCTCCTACAATGAGCAGTTCTTC.

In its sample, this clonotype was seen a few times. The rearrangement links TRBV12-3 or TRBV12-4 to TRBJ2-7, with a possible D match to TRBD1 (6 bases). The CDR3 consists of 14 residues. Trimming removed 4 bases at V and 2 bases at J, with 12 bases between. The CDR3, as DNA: TGTGCCAGCAGTTCCCTACAGGGTGCCTACGAGCAGTACTTC. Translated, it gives CASSSLQGAYEQYF.

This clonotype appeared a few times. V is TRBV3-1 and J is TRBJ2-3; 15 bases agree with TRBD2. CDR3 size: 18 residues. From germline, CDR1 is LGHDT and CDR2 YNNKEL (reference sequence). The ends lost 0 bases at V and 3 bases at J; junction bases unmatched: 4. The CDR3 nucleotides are TGTGCCAGCAGCCAAGAGGGGACTAGCGGGAGGAAGACAGATACGCAGTATTTT. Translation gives CASSQEGTSGRKTDTQYF.

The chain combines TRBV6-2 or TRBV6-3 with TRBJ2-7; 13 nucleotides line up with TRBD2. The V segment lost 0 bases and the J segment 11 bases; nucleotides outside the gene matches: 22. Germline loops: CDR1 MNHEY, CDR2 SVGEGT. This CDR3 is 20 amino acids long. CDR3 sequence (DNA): TGTGCCAGCAGTTACTCCTCCGGGACTAGCGGGATAGGGAAAGCGGTCCGTGAGTACTTC. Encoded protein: CASSYSSGTSGIGKAVREYF.

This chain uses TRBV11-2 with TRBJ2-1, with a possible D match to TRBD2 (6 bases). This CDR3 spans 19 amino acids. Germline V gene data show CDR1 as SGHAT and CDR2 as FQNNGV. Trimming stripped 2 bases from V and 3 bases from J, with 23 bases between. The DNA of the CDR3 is TGTGCCAGCAGCTTACATGTTTCTCTGGGCGGAGGGAACTACAATGAGCAGTTCTTC. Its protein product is CASSLHVSLGGGNYNEQFF. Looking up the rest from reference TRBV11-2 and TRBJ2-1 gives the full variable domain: EAGVAQSPRYKIIEKRQSVAFWCNPISGHATLYWYQQILGQGPKLLIQFQNNGVVDDSQLPKDRFSAERLKGVDSTLKIQPAKLEDSAVYLCASSLHVSLGGGNYNEQFFGPGTRLTVL.

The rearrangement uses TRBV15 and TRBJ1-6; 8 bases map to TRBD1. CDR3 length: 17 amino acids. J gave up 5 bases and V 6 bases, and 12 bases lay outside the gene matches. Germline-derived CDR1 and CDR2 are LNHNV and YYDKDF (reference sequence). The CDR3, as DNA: TGTGCCACCAGTGGGGGGACAGGTACGAAGAATAATTCACCCCTCCACTTT. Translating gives CATSGGTGTKNNSPLHF. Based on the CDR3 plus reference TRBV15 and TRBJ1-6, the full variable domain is DAMVIQNPRYQVTQFGKPVTLSCSQTLNHNVMYWYQQKSSQAPKLLFHYYDKDFNNEADTPDNFQSRRPNTSFCFLDIRSPGLGDTAMYLCATSGGTGTKNNSPLHFGNGTRLTVT.